Sequencing of this TCR beta chain was carried out in a study of beta chain features in type 1 diabetes. Turning to the study itself: The study found patients and healthy donors alike in age, gender and cell yields. Study observations and caveats: TCRB CDR3 length was moderately but significantly reduced in all four CD4+ subsets of Type 1 diabetes patients. Any HLA type influence on TCRB rearrangement was left unresolved here.

About this clone itself: Antigen specificity is unknown.

CDR1 is MGHRA and CDR2 is YSYEKL in the germline V gene. Trimming pared 1 base from V and 5 bases from J, leaving 5 bases between. The CDR3 is 12 residues long. Sequencing targeted expressed TCRB transcripts, as all isolated RNA had been reverse transcribed. Sequenced by immunoSEQ multiplex PCR; TCRdb stores in-frame clones only, minus some. Of some 240,000 clones listed, 16% are singletons. Per donor, one heparinised blood draw averaged about 116 mL. By way of CD45RO/CCR7/CD25/CD127/CD95/CD27, the CD4+ regulatory, stem cell-like memory, central memory and naive cells were sorted. This sequence joins TRBV4-1 and TRBJ2-5; the D is unclear. The sequenced sample consisted of naive CD4+ T cells from blood. The source of this sequence is a young man with type 1 diabetes. The CDR3 region has the DNA TGCGCCAGCAGCCAAGTGTATGAGACCCAGTACTTC. Translation: CASSQVYETQYF.